This TCR beta chain was identified during a study of T-cell reconstitution after alpha-beta-depleted transplantation in children. Germline V gene sequence: CDR1 SGHRS, CDR2 YFSETQ. V dropped 4 bases and J dropped 0 bases, with 11 bases sitting between them. The CDR3 loop spans 14 amino acids. For TCRbeta, the library was prepared with unique molecular identifiers. Using its own MiXCR run on the PCR reads, TCRdb lists one record per CDR3 protein. Altogether around 960,000 distinct CDR3 sequences are present, around 30% being singletons, with the ten largest covering roughly 31%. Comment on this clonotype: Its antigen is unknown.

Overall study results and limits: Surviving recipient T cells and thymic progenitors produced the high day-60 TCRbeta diversity seen in some patients. Newly made T cells mostly supplied T-cell counts and diversity one year after transplant.

The sample here was PBMCs, mostly from graft donor cells, taken 360 days after TCRalphabeta/CD19-depleted stem cell transplant. This clonotype originated in a boy younger than two who had a stem cell transplant for SCID, so the T cells may come from the graft donor. This chain links TRBV5-1 with TRBJ2-7, with D unresolved. The chain's CDR3 is CASSTKGISYEQYF. The CDR3 nucleotides read TGCGCCAGCAGCACGAAGGGAATCTCCTACGAGCAGTACTTC.